This TCR beta chain derives from a study of regulatory and conventional T cells in breast cancer. In this sample, this clonotype turned up a few times. TCRdb passed the PCR reads through MiXCR, listing each CDR3 protein once. The table has more than 15,000 distinct CDR3 sequences, more than 30% seen once. The CDR3 consists of 13 residues. The V gene lost 2 bases and the J gene lost 0 bases, with 4 bases spanning the gap. The receptor comes from a female donor in good health. Sequenced input: conventional T cells from blood. The chain joins TRBV12-3 or TRBV12-4 to TRBJ1-1; D is ambiguous. Written as DNA, the CDR3 is TGTGCCAGCAGTTTACGGATGAACACTGAAGCTTTCTTT. Its protein product is CASSLRMNTEAFF.